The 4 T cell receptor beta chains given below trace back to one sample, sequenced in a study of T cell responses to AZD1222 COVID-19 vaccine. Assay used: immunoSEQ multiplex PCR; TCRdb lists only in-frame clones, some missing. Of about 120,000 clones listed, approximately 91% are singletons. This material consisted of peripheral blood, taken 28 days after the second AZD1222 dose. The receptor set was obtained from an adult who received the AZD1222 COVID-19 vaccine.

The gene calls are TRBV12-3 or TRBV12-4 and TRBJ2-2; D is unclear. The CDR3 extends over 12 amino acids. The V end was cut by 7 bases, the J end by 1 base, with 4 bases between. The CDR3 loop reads CASNLNTGELFF. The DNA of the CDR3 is TGTGCCAGCAATTTGAACACCGGGGAGCTGTTTTTT.

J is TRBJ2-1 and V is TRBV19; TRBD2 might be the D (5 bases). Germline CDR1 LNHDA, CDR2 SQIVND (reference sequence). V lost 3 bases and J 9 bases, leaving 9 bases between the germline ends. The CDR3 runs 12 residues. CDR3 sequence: CASSMTTTEQFF. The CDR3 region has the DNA TGTGCCAGTAGTATGACTACTACTGAGCAGTTCTTC. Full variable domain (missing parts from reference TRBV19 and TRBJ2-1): DGGITQSPKYLFRKEGQNVTLSCEQNLNHDAMYWYRQDPGQGLRLIYYSQIVNDFQKGDIAEGYSVSREKKESFPLTVTSAQKNPTAFYLCASSMTTTEQFFGPGTRLTVL.

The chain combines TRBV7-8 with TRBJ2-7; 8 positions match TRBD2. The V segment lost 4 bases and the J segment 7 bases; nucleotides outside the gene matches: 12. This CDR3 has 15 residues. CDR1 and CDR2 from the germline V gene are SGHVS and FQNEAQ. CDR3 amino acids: CASSSITQTSAEQYF. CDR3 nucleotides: TGTGCCAGCAGCTCAATAACGCAGACTAGCGCAGAGCAGTACTTC.

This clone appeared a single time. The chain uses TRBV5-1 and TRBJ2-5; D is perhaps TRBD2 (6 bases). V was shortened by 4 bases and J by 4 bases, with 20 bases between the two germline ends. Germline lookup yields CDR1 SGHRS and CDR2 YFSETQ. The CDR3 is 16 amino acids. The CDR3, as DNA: TGCGCCAGCAGCGGCGGGATAAGCGCACGTGGAGAGACCCAGTACTTC. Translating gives CASSGGISARGETQYF.